This T cell receptor (beta chain) came from a study of a mutant IDH1 vaccine in newly diagnosed glioma (dated by TCRdb to about 2021). Notes on the research overall: Eight vaccinations were administered to patients in weeks 1, 3, 5, 7, 11, 15, 19 and 23, corresponding to visits V03 through V10. Vaccination was initiated 4-6 weeks after radiotherapy alone, or concurrently with temozolomide cycles in the chemotherapy-containing groups. The approximately 30 treated patients were approximately 62% male and around 40% female, with a mean age of approximately 38 years. Before enrollment, most patients had been given radiochemotherapy with temozolomide as standard therapy, while the rest had received either radiotherapy alone or temozolomide alone. Peripheral blood was collected at six visits: V03 (baseline), V05, V07, V10, V12 and V13. Longitudinal TCRB deep sequencing was done for about two dozen treated patients, wherever samples were available for exploratory analyses.

Overall study outcomes, separate from this receptor: Selection of PBMC samples for TCRB deep sequencing was based on availability. Immune responses induced by the vaccine were seen in roughly 92% of patients across multiple MHC alleles. No apparent relationship was observed between pseudoprogression and alterations in the top peripheral T cell clonotypes detected by TCRB sequencing. The authors stated that sample limitations prevented analyses of patient blood samples from being reproduced.

Library method: the immunoSEQ multiplex PCR assay. Rearranged TCR beta chain sequences were amplified with the hsTCRB Kit following the manufacturer's protocol. Sequencing of TCRB libraries was carried out on an Illumina MiSeq. From the authors' description of their analysis: The kit vendor's proprietary platform handled demultiplexing, trimming and gene mapping. The table was pulled from immuneACCESS by TCRdb, which kept in-frame rearrangements only. Such tables lose some clones; where checked, under half of the loss comes from unresolved V genes, and the rest has no known cause. For V, J and clone size, that table is used; D and trimming come from the DNA. Within this sample are 95,000 to 120,000 clones, with 85% to 90% of them counted one time only. The ten largest clones take up 0.61% of the sample. V and J lose 1 base and 12 bases, and a span of 12 bases separates them. CDR1 and CDR2 were assigned from the germline V gene (reference sequence) as LNHDA and SQIVND. The cysteine opens and the phenylalanine closes a CDR3 of 12 amino acids. Only CDR3 DNA is held: 36 bases, read in frame from base 1.

The time point label on this specimen signifies: week 11, during vaccination. Each vaccine dose, consisting of 300 ug of a 20-mer mutant IDH1 peptide in Montanide, was administered subcutaneously with topical imiquimod. Donors had newly diagnosed WHO grade 3 or 4 IDH1-mutant astrocytomas with loss of nuclear ATRX. The samples were drawn from NOA16, a multicentre, single-arm, open-label phase I trial in Germany that tested a mutant IDH1 peptide vaccine in humans for the first time. Genomic DNA for TCRB sequencing was isolated from EDTA blood with the DNeasy Blood and Tissue Kit. Regarding this clone: The antigen it binds to is not known. No base qualities exist here, and no much larger clone lies one base off it.

The sample was PBMCs, taken from a glioma patient whose treatment included an IDH1 peptide vaccine. The sequence links TRBV19 to TRBJ1-1; the D region possibly corresponds to TRBD1 (5 bases align). This receptor was identified in a woman between 50 and 59 years old with glioma. The CDR3 in this case is CASSIVRGASFF. In nucleotides, the sequence is TGTGCCAGTAGTATAGTGAGGGGCGCATCTTTCTTT.